Sequencing of this T cell receptor (beta chain) was carried out in a study of cytotoxic CD8 clonotypes in ibrutinib-treated CLL. V lost 4 bases to trimming and J lost 2 bases; unmatched junction nucleotides: 6. The CDR3 is 15 residues long. The V gene's germline CDR1 is SGHDT and CDR2 YYEEEE. Clones were read by immunoSEQ multiplex PCR, and TCRdb kept only the in-frame ones, dropping some. This sample has around 27,000 clones; 45% to 65% occur once, and the top ten carry approximately 5%. Sequencing was performed on PBMCs, taken before ibrutinib treatment. The clonotype originates from a human donor with chronic lymphocytic leukemia. The chain uses TRBV5-6 and TRBJ1-1, with TRBD1 identical over 9 bases. Here the CDR3 DNA reads TGTGCCAGCAGCCTAGGGACAGGGCGAAACACTGAAGCTTTCTTT. Translating it yields CASSLGTGRNTEAFF.